This entry lists 28 T cell receptor beta chains sequenced from one sample in a study of T cell responses to AZD1222 COVID-19 vaccine (dated by TCRdb to about 2021). The time point label here, explained by the study, means: baseline before first vaccination. The method was the immunoSEQ multiplex PCR assay. TCRdb obtained this table from immuneACCESS and retained in-frame rearrangements with V and J assigned. These tables miss some clones; where compared with another copy, unresolved V genes account for less than half of the shortfall, and the remainder is unexplained. The table for this sample lists 150,000 to 200,000 clones; over 85% of them were counted only once. The ten largest clonotypes hold around 3.8% of the sample. This sample comprised peripheral blood, obtained on day 0 of AZD1222 vaccination. Every receptor here comes from an adult in good health.

The chain couples TRBV7-9 to TRBJ1-1; TRBD1 is a possible D gene (6 bases). The germline gives CDR1 SEHNR, CDR2 FQNEAQ (reference sequence). Trimming took 1 base from V and 4 from J, leaving 10 bases between them. The CDR3 runs to 14 residues. Here the CDR3 reads CASSLGRGSTEAFF. The CDR3 DNA reads TGTGCCAGCAGCTTAGGTAGGGGGAGCACTGAAGCTTTCTTT.

The chain is built from TRBV5-1 and TRBJ1-2, with D hard to call. V lost 5 bases and J 4 bases, leaving 12 bases between the germline ends. CDR1 is SGHRS and CDR2 is YFSETQ in the germline V gene. The CDR3 totals 13 residues. CDR3 nucleotides: TGCGCCAGCAGGAATGGGAACATCTATGGCTACACCTTC. It codes for CASRNGNIYGYTF. Full variable domain (missing parts from reference TRBV5-1 and TRBJ1-2): KAGVTQTPRYLIKTRGQQVTLSCSPISGHRSVSWYQQTPGQGLQFLFEYFSETQRNKGNFPGRFSGRQFSNSRSEMNVSTLELGDSALYLCASRNGNIYGYTFGSGTRLTVV.

The rearrangement uses TRBV18 and TRBJ2-1; possible D gene TRBD1, 5 bases. Trimming left V 5 bases short and J 7 bases short, with 12 bases between. Germline lookup yields CDR1 KGHSH and CDR2 LQKENI. The CDR3 extends over 13 amino acids. Here the CDR3 DNA reads TGTGCCAGCTCATCACAGGAGATGAATGAGCAGTTCTTC. Translated, it gives CASSSQEMNEQFF.

V is TRBV6-6 and J is TRBJ1-1; D might be TRBD1 (5 bases). The germline V gene encodes CDR1 MNHNY and CDR2 SVGAGI (reference sequence). Trimming left V 5 bases short and J 2 bases short, with 21 bases between. The CDR3 is 17 residues long. Here the CDR3 DNA reads TGTGCCAGCAGTCCGGGCCGATGGCAGGGTGGAAACACTGAAGCTTTCTTT. Translating gives CASSPGRWQGGNTEAFF.

The genes are TRBV3-1 (or the pseudogene TRBV3-2) and TRBJ1-2, with TRBD1 matching over 7 bases. In germline, CDR1 is LGHDT, CDR2 YNNKEL (reference sequence). The CDR3 runs 12 residues. V lost 6 bases, J lost 7 bases, and 5 bases stayed unmatched. The CDR3 DNA reads as TGTGCCAGCAGTCGAGGACAGGCTGGCTACACCTTC. This encodes CASSRGQAGYTF.

The J gene is TRBJ1-5, the V gene TRBV3-1 (or the pseudogene TRBV3-2); D ambiguous. V lost 0 bases to trimming and J lost 9 bases, with 15 bases between them. Germline CDR1 and CDR2: LGHDT and YNNKEL (reference sequence). CDR3 length: 15 residues. The CDR3, as DNA: TGTGCCAGCAGCCAAGACCCGGCCAGTTTACGGCCCCAGCATTTT. Its translation: CASSQDPASLRPQHF.

This chain uses TRBV3-1 (or the pseudogene TRBV3-2) with TRBJ1-1; D possibly corresponds to TRBD1 (6 bases). V gave up 0 bases and J gave up 4 bases, with 18 bases separating them. The V gene's germline CDR1 is LGHDT and CDR2 YNNKEL (reference sequence). The CDR3 contains 17 residues. The chain's CDR3 is CASSQDPASDRATEAFF. The DNA of the CDR3 is TGTGCCAGCAGCCAAGATCCGGCATCGGACAGAGCCACTGAAGCTTTCTTT.

This rearrangement joins TRBV5-5 to TRBJ2-1; no firm D call. The CDR3 spans 11 residues. Germline-derived CDR1 and CDR2 are SGHKS and YYEKEE (reference sequence). V lost 3 bases and J lost 4, with 2 bases in between. CDR3 region: CASSSYNEQFF. CDR3 DNA: TGTGCCAGCAGCTCGTACAATGAGCAGTTCTTC.

This chain links TRBV6-1 with TRBJ1-4, with TRBD1 matching over 7 bases. The CDR3 loop spans 16 amino acids. Trimming at V came to 4 bases and at J to 4 bases, leaving 9 bases not matched to a gene. Germline-derived CDR1 and CDR2 are MNHNS and SASEGT. The CDR3 bases are TGTGCCAGCAGTGGGGGGACAGCGACCCTTAATGAAAAACTGTTTTTT. This sequence encodes CASSGGTATLNEKLFF.

The chain couples TRBV6-5 to TRBJ2-1; TRBD1 agrees at 10 bases. This CDR3 is 14 amino acids long. The ends lost 6 bases at V and 8 bases at J; junction bases unmatched: 7. Germline V gives CDR1 MNHEY, CDR2 SVGAGI. The CDR3 spells CASSRTGGGYEQFF. The DNA for the CDR3 is TGTGCCAGCAGCCGGACAGGGGGTGGCTATGAGCAGTTCTTC.

A single count supports this clone. V gene TRBV19 combines with J gene TRBJ1-2; D call uncertain. Germline loops: CDR1 LNHDA, CDR2 SQIVND (reference sequence). The length of the CDR3 is 13 residues. Trimming removed 1 base from V and 7 bases from J, with 10 bases in between. CDR3 sequence reads: CASSIASLRGYTF. CDR3 nucleotide sequence: TGTGCCAGTAGTATAGCCAGTCTACGTGGCTACACCTTC.

Note on this clone: The limits of the CDR3 on the DNA are not certain, so only TCRdb's listed CDR3 is given. The CDR3 spells CASNDKRWGFGTEAFF. The rearrangement uses TRBV21-1 and TRBJ1-1. TRBV21-1 is shown as a pseudogene. With termini counted, the CDR3 has 16 amino acids.

V gene TRBV29-1 combines with J gene TRBJ2-3; a possible D gene is TRBD1 (6 bases). The ends were cut back, 5 bases at V and 2 bases at J, with 14 bases in the middle. Germline values: CDR1 SQVTM, CDR2 ANQGSEA. The CDR3 spans 14 residues. In DNA, the CDR3 is TGCAGCGTTCAGACAGGACTTACCACAGATACGCAGTATTTT. Protein: CSVQTGLTTDTQYF.

This sequence joins TRBV6-1 and TRBJ1-1, with no clear D. The germline V gene has CDR1 MNHNS and CDR2 SASEGT. The CDR3 covers 13 residues. V was trimmed by 2 bases and J by 4 bases, leaving 8 bases between them. As DNA, the CDR3 is TGTGCCAGCAGTGAATTAGGTCCCACTGAAGCTTTCTTT. Translating gives CASSELGPTEAFF.

The V gene is TRBV19, the J gene TRBJ1-1; TRBD1 matches at 12 bases. V lost 3 bases to trimming and J lost 1 base; unmatched junction nucleotides: 6. The CDR3 contains 17 residues. In germline, CDR1 is LNHDA, CDR2 SQIVND (reference sequence). CDR3 amino acids: CASSMGDRGPGNTEAFF. The CDR3 DNA sequence: TGTGCCAGTAGTATGGGGGACAGGGGGCCCGGGAACACTGAAGCTTTCTTT.

The chain links TRBV6-1 to TRBJ1-3; possibly TRBD1 for D (5 bases). The CDR3 contains 14 residues. CDR1 is MNHNS and CDR2 is SASEGT in the germline V gene. Trimming stripped 2 bases from V and 1 base from J, with 6 bases between. Written as DNA, the CDR3 is TGTGCCAGCAGTGAATACAGGTCTGGAAACACCATATATTTT. The encoded protein is CASSEYRSGNTIYF.

The rearrangement joins TRBV12-3 or TRBV12-4 to TRBJ2-5; D not resolved. This CDR3 has 13 residues. Trimming took off 3 bases at V and 7 bases at J, with 12 bases between the two ends. The CDR3: CASSFSPGGTQYF. The CDR3 DNA sequence: TGTGCCAGCAGTTTTTCCCCAGGCGGGACCCAGTACTTC.

The J gene is TRBJ1-1, the V gene TRBV19; tentative D call: TRBD1 (5 bases). Trimming took off 6 bases at V and 4 bases at J, with 12 bases between the two ends. Germline V gene sequence: CDR1 LNHDA, CDR2 SQIVND (reference sequence). This CDR3 has 13 residues. This chain's CDR3 is CASRRGRGTEAFF. CDR3 bases: TGTGCCAGTAGACGGGGCCGAGGCACTGAAGCTTTCTTT. The full variable domain, completed using reference TRBV19 and TRBJ1-1, is DGGITQSPKYLFRKEGQNVTLSCEQNLNHDAMYWYRQDPGQGLRLIYYSQIVNDFQKGDIAEGYSVSREKKESFPLTVTSAQKNPTAFYLCASRRGRGTEAFFGQGTRLTVV.

The V gene is TRBV19, the J gene TRBJ2-3; 10 nucleotides align to TRBD2. With 5 bases clipped from V and 6 bases from J, the junction kept 14 bases outside the gene matches. The germline V gene encodes CDR1 LNHDA and CDR2 SQIVND (reference sequence). The CDR3 extends over 17 amino acids. CDR3 coding DNA: TGTGCCAGTAGTTTCGCGGAACCGGGACTAGCGAGGGATACGCAGTATTTT. This codes for CASSFAEPGLARDTQYF.

This clone was recorded only once. The chain employs TRBV5-1 and TRBJ1-3; perhaps TRBD1 as D (6 bases). The CDR3 has 17 amino acids. Germline V gene data show CDR1 as SGHRS and CDR2 as YFSETQ. The V end lost 4 bases, the J end lost 0 bases, and 17 bases lay between the germline ends. CDR3 protein: CASSVTGLSYSGNTIYF. The CDR3 region has the DNA TGCGCCAGCAGCGTAACAGGGTTGAGTTACTCTGGAAACACCATATATTTT.

The chain uses TRBV2 and TRBJ1-4; D may be TRBD1 (5 bases). The V end lost 3 bases, the J end lost 0 bases, and 8 bases lay between the germline ends. In germline, CDR1 is SNHLY, CDR2 FYNNEI. The CDR3 extends over 15 amino acids. The CDR3 region is CASSDRVSTNEKLFF. The CDR3 nucleotides read TGTGCCAGCAGTGACAGGGTATCAACTAATGAAAAACTGTTTTTT.

This chain connects TRBV27 to TRBJ2-3; D gene unclear. The germline V gene encodes CDR1 MNHEY and CDR2 SMNVEV (reference sequence). The CDR3 length is 16 residues. The V gene lost 2 bases and the J gene lost 3 bases, with 15 bases spanning the gap. The CDR3 here is CASSLNPATRTDTQYF. CDR3 in DNA: TGTGCCAGCAGTTTAAATCCCGCTACGAGGACAGATACGCAGTATTTT.

This rearrangement joins TRBV27 to TRBJ2-1; 8 bases line up with TRBD2. CDR1 MNHEY and CDR2 SMNVEV come from the germline V gene (reference sequence). The CDR3 consists of 15 residues. The V segment lost 1 base and the J segment 4 bases; nucleotides outside the gene matches: 3. In DNA, the CDR3 is TGTGCCAGCAGTTTATTTGCGGGAGGTTACAATGAGCAGTTCTTC. As protein: CASSLFAGGYNEQFF.

The V gene is TRBV19, the J gene TRBJ1-1; 9 bases align to TRBD1. The V and J ends lost 2 bases and 13 bases, in that order; junction bases with no gene match: 2. This CDR3 has 11 amino acids. CDR1 is LNHDA and CDR2 is SQIVND in the germline V gene (reference sequence). CDR3 loop: CASSIWDRVFF. The DNA of the CDR3 is TGTGCCAGTAGTATATGGGACAGGGTTTTCTTT.

Only one count was recorded for this clone. This chain's CDR3 is CASSPAGGAGEKLFF. The CDR3 coding sequence is TGTGCCAGCAGCCCTGCGGGGGGGGCAGGTGAAAAACTGTTTTTT. The genes are TRBV5-4 and TRBJ1-4, with D tentatively TRBD1 (6 bases). Germline V gene lookup returns CDR1 SGHNT and CDR2 YYREEE (reference sequence). There are 15 residues in the CDR3. The ends were cut back, 4 bases at V and 7 bases at J, with 17 bases in the middle.

The V call is TRBV7-2, the J call TRBJ2-2; 9 nucleotides agree with TRBD1. The CDR3 is 16 residues long. Trimming took 5 bases from V and 6 from J; bases not matched to a gene: 10. The germline V gene encodes CDR1 SGHTA and CDR2 FQGNSA. The CDR3 loop is CASSDDGTGSSGELFF. The CDR3 DNA follows: TGTGCCAGCAGCGACGACGGGACAGGGAGTTCCGGGGAGCTGTTTTTT.

The V call is TRBV10-3, the J call TRBJ1-1; D is possibly TRBD1 (5 bases). This CDR3 region has 15 residues. With 2 bases removed from V and 9 bases from J, the gap between germline ends came to 19 bases. Per germline, CDR1 ENHRY and CDR2 SYGVKD. The CDR3 sequence: CAISEPQTGGGQAFF. The DNA of the CDR3 is TGTGCCATCAGTGAGCCTCAGACGGGGGGAGGCCAAGCTTTCTTT.

The chain couples TRBV10-3 to TRBJ2-7, with D possibly TRBD1 on 5 matching bases. The CDR3 sequence is 15 residues long. Trimming removed 4 bases at V and 0 bases at J, with 13 bases between. Germline assignment: CDR1 ENHRY and CDR2 SYGVKD. In nucleotides, the CDR3 is TGTGCCATCAGTGCATCGACAGCCAGCTCCTACGAGCAGTACTTC. Translated, it gives CAISASTASSYEQYF.